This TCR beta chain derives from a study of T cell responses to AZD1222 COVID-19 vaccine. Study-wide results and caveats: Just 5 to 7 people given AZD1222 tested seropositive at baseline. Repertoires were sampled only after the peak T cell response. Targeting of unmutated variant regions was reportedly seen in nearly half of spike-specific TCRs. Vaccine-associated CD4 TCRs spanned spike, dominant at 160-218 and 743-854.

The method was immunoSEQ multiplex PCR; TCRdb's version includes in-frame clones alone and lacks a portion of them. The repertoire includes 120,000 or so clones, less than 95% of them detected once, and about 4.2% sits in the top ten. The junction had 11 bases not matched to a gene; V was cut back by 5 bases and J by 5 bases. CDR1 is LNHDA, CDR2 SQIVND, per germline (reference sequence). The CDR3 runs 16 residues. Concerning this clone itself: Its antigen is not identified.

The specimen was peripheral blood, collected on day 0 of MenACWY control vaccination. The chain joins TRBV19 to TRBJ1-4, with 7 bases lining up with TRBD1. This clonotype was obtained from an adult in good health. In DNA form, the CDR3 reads TGTGCCAGTAGTCTAACTCCGGACAGGATAAATGAAAAACTGTTTTTT. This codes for CASSLTPDRINEKLFF.